This T cell receptor (beta chain) stems from a study of T cells in tumors after PD-1 blockade. TCRdb's copy holds only in-frame clones and misses some; the assay was immunoSEQ multiplex PCR. The repertoire holds about 12,000 clones, with approximately 63% as singletons. CDR3 length: 15 residues. CDR1 and CDR2 (germline): LNHDA, SQIVND (reference sequence). Trimming took 3 bases from V and 6 from J; bases not matched to a gene: 8. This sequence originates from a human donor with basal cell carcinoma. The source was tumor tissue, collected before anti-PD-1 treatment. The chain couples TRBV19 to TRBJ1-5, with TRBD1 identical over 7 bases. The CDR3 coding sequence is TGTGCCAGTAGTATTTGGCAGGGGGATAGTCAGCCCCAGCATTTT. It yields the protein CASSIWQGDSQPQHF.